The T cell receptor (beta chain) described here comes from a study of blood T cell repertoires in COVID-19. The table lists this clone with a few counts. Data came from immunoSEQ multiplex PCR; TCRdb stores just in-frame clones and leaves some out. The table lists roughly 72,000 clones, about 80% of them singletons. Trimming shortened V by 5 bases and J by 4 bases, and 9 bases separated the two germline ends. This CDR3 is 13 amino acids long. Germline lookup yields CDR1 MNHEY and CDR2 SVGEGT. The chain is built from TRBV6-2 or TRBV6-3 and TRBJ1-5, with unresolved D. The sample consisted of peripheral blood. This sequence was found in a man aged 70-80 years who had recovered from COVID-19. The CDR3 protein is CASSAPRNQPQHF. DNA for the CDR3: TGTGCCAGCAGTGCCCCCAGGAATCAGCCCCAGCATTTT.